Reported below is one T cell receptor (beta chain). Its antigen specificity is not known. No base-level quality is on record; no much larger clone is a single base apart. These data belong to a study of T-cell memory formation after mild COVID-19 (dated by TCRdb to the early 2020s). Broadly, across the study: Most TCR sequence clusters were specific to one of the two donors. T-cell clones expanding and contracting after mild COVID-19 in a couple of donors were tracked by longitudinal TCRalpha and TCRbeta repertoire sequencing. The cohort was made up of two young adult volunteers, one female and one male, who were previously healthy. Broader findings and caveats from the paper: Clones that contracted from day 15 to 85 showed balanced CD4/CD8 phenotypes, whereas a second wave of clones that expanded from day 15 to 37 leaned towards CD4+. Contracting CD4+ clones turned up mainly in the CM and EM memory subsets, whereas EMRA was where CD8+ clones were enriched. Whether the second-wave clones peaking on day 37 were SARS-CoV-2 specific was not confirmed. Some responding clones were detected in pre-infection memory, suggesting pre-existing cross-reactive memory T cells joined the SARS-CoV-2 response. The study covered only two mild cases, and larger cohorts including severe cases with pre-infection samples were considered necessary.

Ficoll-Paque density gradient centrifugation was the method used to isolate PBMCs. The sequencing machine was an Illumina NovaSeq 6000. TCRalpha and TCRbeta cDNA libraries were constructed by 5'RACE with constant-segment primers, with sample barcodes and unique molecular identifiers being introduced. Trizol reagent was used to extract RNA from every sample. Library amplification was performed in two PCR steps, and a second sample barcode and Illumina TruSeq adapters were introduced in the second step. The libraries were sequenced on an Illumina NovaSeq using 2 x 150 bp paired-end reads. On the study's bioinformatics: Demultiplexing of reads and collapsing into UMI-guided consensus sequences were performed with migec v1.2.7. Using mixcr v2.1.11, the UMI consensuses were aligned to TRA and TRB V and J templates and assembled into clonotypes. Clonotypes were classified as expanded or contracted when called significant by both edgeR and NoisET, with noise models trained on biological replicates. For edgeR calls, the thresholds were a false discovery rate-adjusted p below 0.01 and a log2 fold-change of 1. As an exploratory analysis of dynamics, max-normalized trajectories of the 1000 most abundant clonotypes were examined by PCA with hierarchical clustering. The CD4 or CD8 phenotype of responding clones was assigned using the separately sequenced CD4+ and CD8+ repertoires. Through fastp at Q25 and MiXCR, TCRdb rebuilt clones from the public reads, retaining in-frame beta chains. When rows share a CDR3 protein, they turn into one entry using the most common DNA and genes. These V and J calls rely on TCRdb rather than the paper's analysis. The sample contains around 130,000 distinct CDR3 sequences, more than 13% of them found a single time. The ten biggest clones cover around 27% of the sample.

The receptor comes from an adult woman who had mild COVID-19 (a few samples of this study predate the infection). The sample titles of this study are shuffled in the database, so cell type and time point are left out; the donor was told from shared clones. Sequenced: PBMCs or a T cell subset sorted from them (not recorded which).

The DNA sequence is as follows: TGTGCCAGCAGCTTAGGGGGTGGCAGGAGGTACGAGCAGTACTTC. Translated, it gives CASSLGGGRRYEQYF. In this chain, TRBV13 is recombined with TRBJ2-7, with a tentative D gene TRBD2 over 5 matching bases. Including the terminal cysteine and phenylalanine, the CDR3 comprises 15 residues. This entry keeps only the CDR3 DNA: 45 bases, framed from base 1. CDR1 PRHDT and CDR2 FYEKMQ are derived from the germline V gene (reference sequence). V lost 0 bases and J lost 4 bases; the stretch between them is 13 bases long.